The rows below give T cell receptor beta chains drawn from one sample of a study of blood T cells in healthy people across ages. TCRdb re-called the 5' RACE reads through MiXCR, storing one row per CDR3 protein. This table holds 550,000 to 650,000 distinct CDR3 sequences, about 26% found once. This sample also appeared in a second study, on T cells of mothers and their children.

The sequenced sample consisted of blood. The source of these receptors is a boy aged 2 to 10 in good health. The CDR3 runs from the conserved cysteine through the conserved F or W. The D gene is left open where the match is weak. Rows may omit the clone size; those that give it use once, few, many or a size class.

CASIPPDRASAYGYTF,TGTGCCAGCATACCACCGGACAGGGCGTCCGCCTATGGCTACACCTTC,TRBD1,TRBJ1-2,-,TRBV7-9
CASSSESYGYTF,TGTGCCAGCAGCTCGGAAAGCTATGGCTACACCTTC,-,TRBJ1-2,-,TRBV7-2
CSALGGGSKNIQYF,TGCAGCGCCCTCGGTGGGGGGTCCAAAAACATTCAGTACTTC,-,TRBJ2-4,-,TRBV29-1
CASSSGRRGSYEQYF,TGTGCCAGCTCTAGCGGGAGGAGGGGGTCCTACGAGCAGTACTTC,TRBD2,TRBJ2-7,-,TRBV6-5
CASSFPGGRQETQYF,TGTGCCAGCAGCTTTCCCGGCGGGCGCCAAGAGACCCAGTACTTC,-,TRBJ2-5,few,TRBV11-2
CASSKRRGLDRNEQFF,TGTGCCAGCAGCAAAAGGAGGGGACTCGATCGAAATGAGCAGTTCTTC,-,TRBJ2-1,few,TRBV7-6
CASSQVRQGGNVLTF,TGTGCCAGCAGCCAAGTTAGACAGGGAGGCAACGTCCTGACTTTC,-,TRBJ2-6,few,TRBV3-1
CASSLAREGRSEQYF,TGTGCCAGCAGCTTAGCACGGGAGGGCCGATCCGAGCAGTACTTC,TRBD2,TRBJ2-7,few,TRBV7-2
CASSLQSGYGYTF,TGTGCCAGCAGCTTACAGAGTGGCTATGGCTACACCTTC,-,TRBJ1-2,-,TRBV7-2
CASSPSRSSTTTNEKLFF,TGTGCCAGCAGTCCCTCCCGGAGCTCTACAACAACTAATGAAAAACTGTTTTTT,-,TRBJ1-4,-,TRBV12-3/TRBV12-4
CASSQDLLAGGLSSYEQYF,TGCGCCAGCAGCCAAGATCTCCTAGCGGGGGGCCTCAGCTCCTACGAGCAGTACTTC,TRBD2,TRBJ2-7,-,TRBV4-3
CSAQGVAFF,TGCAGCGCACAGGGGGTAGCTTTCTTT,TRBD1,TRBJ1-1,few,TRBV29-1
CASSQDYKQGPDTQYF,TGTGCCAGCAGCCAAGATTATAAGCAGGGACCAGATACGCAGTATTTT,-,TRBJ2-3,-,TRBV4-2
CASSEFSYEQYF,TGTGCCAGCTCGGAGTTCTCCTACGAGCAGTACTTC,-,TRBJ2-7,many,TRBV7-2
CTSSQDLDSGAQETQYF,TGTACCAGCAGCCAAGATCTGGATAGCGGGGCTCAAGAGACCCAGTACTTC,TRBD2,TRBJ2-5,-,TRBV3-1
CASSYPKPGTSGTFYGRTGELFF,TGTGCCAGCAGTTACCCAAAGCCCGGGACTAGCGGGACTTTTTATGGGAGGACCGGGGAGCTGTTTTTT,TRBD2,TRBJ2-2,-,TRBV6-2/TRBV6-3